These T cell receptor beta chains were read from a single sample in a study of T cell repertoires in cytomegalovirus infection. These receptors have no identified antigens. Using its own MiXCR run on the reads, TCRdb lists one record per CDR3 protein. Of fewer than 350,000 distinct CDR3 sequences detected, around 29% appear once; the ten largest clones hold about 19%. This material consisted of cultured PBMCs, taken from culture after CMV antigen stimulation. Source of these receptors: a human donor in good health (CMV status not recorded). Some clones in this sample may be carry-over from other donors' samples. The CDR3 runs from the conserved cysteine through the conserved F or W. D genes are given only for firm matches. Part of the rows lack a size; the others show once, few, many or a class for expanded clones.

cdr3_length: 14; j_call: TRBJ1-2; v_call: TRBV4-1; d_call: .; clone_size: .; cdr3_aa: CASSQDDRTRSYTF; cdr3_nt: TGCGCCAGCAGCCAAGATGACAGGACTAGAAGCTACACCTTC
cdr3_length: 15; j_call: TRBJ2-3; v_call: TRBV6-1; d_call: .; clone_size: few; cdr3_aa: CASSRLGSSSDTQYF; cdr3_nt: TGTGCCAGCAGTAGACTAGGTTCCTCGAGTGATACGCAGTATTTT
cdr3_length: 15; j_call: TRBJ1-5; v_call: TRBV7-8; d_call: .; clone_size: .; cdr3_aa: CASSSHRDSNQPQHF; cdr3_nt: TGTGCCAGCAGCTCCCACAGGGATAGCAATCAGCCCCAGCATTTT
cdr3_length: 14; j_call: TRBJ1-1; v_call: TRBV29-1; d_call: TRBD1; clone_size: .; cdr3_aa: CSVLQGIGGTEAFF; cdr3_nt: TGCAGCGTCCTACAGGGGATAGGCGGAACTGAAGCTTTCTTT
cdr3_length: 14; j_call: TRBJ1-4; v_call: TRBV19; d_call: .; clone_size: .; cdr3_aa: CASRIGDSNEKLFF; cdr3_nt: TGTGCCAGTAGAATTGGGGACTCTAATGAAAAACTGTTTTTT
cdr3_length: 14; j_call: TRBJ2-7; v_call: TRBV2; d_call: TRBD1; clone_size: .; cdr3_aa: CANLGTASSYEQYF; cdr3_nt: TGTGCCAACCTTGGGACAGCCTCCTCCTACGAGCAGTACTTC
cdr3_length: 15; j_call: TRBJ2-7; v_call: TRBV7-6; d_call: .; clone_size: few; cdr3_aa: CASSLRTGSSYEQYF; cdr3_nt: TGTGCCAGCAGCTTAAGAACAGGGAGCTCCTACGAGCAGTACTTC
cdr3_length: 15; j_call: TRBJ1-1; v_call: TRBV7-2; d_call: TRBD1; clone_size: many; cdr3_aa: CASSLMGQLNTEAFF; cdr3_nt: TGTGCCAGCAGCTTAATGGGACAGCTGAACACTGAAGCTTTCTTT
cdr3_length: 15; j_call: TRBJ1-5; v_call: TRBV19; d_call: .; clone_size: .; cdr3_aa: CASSIGPGSNQPQHF; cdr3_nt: TGTGCCAGTAGTATTGGGCCGGGGAGCAATCAGCCCCAGCATTTT
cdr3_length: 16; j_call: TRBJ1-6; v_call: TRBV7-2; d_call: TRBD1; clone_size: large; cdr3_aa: CASSPFAGTGDSPLHF; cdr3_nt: TGTGCCAGCAGCCCCTTCGCCGGGACAGGGGATTCACCCCTCCACTTT
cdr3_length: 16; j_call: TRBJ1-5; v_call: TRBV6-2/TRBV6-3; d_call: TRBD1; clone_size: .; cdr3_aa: CASSYPGQGSNQPQHF; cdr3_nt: TGTGCCAGCAGTTACCCCGGACAGGGGAGCAATCAGCCCCAGCATTTT
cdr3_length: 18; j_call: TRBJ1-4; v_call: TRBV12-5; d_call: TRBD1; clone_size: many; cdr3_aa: CASGLVSNRDRTNDKLFF; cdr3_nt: TGTGCTAGTGGTTTGGTATCAAATCGGGACAGAACTAATGACAAACTGTTTTTT
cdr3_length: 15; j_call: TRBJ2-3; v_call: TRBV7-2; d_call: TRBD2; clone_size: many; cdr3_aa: CASSLGGRRTDTQYF; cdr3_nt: TGTGCCAGCAGCTTAGGCGGGAGAAGGACAGATACGCAGTATTTT
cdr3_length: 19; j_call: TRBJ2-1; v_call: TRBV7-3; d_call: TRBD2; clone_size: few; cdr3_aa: CASSSGTSGRGRGSNEQFF; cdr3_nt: TGTGCCAGCAGCTCCGGGACTAGCGGGAGGGGGAGGGGTTCCAATGAGCAGTTCTTC
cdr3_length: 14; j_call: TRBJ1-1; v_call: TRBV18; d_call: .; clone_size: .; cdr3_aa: CASSPGRGSTEAFF; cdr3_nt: TGTGCCAGCTCACCAGGGAGGGGAAGCACTGAAGCTTTCTTT
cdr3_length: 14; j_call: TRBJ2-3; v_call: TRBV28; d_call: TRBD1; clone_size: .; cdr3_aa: CASSSNRGTDTQYF; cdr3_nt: TGTGCCAGCAGTTCTAACAGGGGAACAGATACGCAGTATTTT
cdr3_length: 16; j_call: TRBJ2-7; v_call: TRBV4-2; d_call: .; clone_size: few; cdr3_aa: CASSPKDRDFTYEQYF; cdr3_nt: TGTGCCAGCAGCCCCAAAGACCGGGACTTCACCTACGAGCAGTACTTC
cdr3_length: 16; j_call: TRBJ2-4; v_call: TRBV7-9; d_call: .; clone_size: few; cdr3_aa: CASSLGGQFDKNIQYF; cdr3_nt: TGTGCCAGCAGCTTAGGTGGCCAGTTCGACAAAAACATTCAGTACTTC
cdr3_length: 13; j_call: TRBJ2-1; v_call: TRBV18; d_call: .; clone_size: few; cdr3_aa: CASSPPDLNEQFF; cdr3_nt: TGTGCCAGCTCACCACCGGACCTAAATGAGCAGTTCTTC
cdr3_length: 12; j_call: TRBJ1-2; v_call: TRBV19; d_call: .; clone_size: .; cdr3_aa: CASTPNGDGYTF; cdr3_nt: TGTGCCAGTACCCCCAATGGGGATGGCTACACCTTC
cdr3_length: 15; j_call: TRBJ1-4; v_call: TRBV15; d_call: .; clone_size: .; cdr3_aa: CATSRGSFANEKLFF; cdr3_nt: TGTGCCACCAGCAGAGGTAGCTTCGCGAATGAAAAACTGTTTTTT
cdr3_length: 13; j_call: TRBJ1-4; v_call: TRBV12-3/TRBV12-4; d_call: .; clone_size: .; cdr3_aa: CASSSVVVGKLFF; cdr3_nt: TGTGCCAGCAGTTCCGTAGTAGTTGGAAAACTGTTTTTT
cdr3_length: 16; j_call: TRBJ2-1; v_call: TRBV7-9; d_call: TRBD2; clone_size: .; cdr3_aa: CASSLGGLAVGNEQFF; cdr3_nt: TGTGCCAGCAGCTTGGGGGGACTAGCGGTTGGGAATGAGCAGTTCTTC
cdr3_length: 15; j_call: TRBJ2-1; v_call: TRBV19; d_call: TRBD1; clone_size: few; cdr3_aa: CASRQYDRVVNEQFF; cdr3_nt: TGTGCCAGTAGACAATACGACAGGGTGGTAAATGAGCAGTTCTTC
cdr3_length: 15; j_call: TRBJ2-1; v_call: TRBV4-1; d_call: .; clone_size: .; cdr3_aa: CASSPLQEEYNEQFF; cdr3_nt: TGCGCCAGCAGCCCCCTTCAGGAAGAGTACAATGAGCAGTTCTTC
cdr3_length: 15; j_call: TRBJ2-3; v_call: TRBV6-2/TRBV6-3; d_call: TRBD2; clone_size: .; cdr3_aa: CASSSAGGGTDTQYF; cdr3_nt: TGTGCCAGCAGTTCCGCGGGAGGAGGGACAGATACGCAGTATTTT
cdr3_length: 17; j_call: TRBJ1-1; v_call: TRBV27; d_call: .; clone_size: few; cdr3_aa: CASSLEGGTSMNTEAFF; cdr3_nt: TGTGCCAGCAGTTTAGAGGGTGGGACCTCCATGAACACTGAAGCTTTCTTT
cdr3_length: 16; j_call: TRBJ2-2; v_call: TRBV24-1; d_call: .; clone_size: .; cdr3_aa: CATSDSGGTNTGELFF; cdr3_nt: TGTGCCACCAGTGATTCTGGGGGGACGAACACCGGGGAGCTGTTTTTT
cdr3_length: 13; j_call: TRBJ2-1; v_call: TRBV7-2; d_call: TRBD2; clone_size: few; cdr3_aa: CASSLGGAGEQFF; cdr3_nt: TGTGCCAGCAGCCTCGGGGGGGCCGGGGAGCAGTTCTTC
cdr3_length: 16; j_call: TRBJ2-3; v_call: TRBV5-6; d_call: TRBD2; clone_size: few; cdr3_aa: CASSAGLAGWTDTQYF; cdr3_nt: TGTGCCAGCAGCGCGGGACTAGCGGGATGGACAGATACGCAGTATTTT
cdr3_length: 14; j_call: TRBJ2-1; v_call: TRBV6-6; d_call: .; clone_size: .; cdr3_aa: CASSSQGPYNEQFF; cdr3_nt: TGTGCCAGCAGCAGTCAGGGGCCCTACAATGAGCAGTTCTTC
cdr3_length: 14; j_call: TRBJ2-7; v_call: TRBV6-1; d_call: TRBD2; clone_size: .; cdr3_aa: CASGGTSGRYEQYF; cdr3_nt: TGTGCCAGCGGAGGGACTAGCGGGAGGTACGAGCAGTACTTC
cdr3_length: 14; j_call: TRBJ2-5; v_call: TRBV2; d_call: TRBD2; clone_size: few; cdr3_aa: CASRTGGPRETQYF; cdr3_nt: TGTGCCAGCAGAACGGGAGGGCCGAGAGAGACCCAGTACTTC
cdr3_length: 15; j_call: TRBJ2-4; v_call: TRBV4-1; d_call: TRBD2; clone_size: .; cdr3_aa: CASSQELTSGRERNF; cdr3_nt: TGCGCCAGCAGCCAAGAGTTGACGAGCGGGAGGGAAAGAAACTTC
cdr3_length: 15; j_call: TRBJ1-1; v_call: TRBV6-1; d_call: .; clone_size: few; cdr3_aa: CASTYNRFMNTEAFF; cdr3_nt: TGTGCCAGCACCTACAACAGGTTCATGAACACTGAAGCTTTCTTT
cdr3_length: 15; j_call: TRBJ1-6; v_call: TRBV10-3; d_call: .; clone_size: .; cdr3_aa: CAIRRGLTEDSPLHF; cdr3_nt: TGTGCCATCCGTAGGGGGTTGACCGAGGATTCACCCCTCCACTTT
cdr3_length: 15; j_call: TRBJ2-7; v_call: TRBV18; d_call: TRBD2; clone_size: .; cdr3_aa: CASSQGTSGGYEQYF; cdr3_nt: TGTGCCAGCTCACAAGGGACTAGCGGGGGCTACGAGCAGTACTTC
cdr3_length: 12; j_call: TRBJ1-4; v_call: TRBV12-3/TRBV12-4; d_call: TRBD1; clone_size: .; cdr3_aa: CATKDRNEKLFF; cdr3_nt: TGTGCCACAAAGGACAGGAATGAAAAACTGTTTTTT
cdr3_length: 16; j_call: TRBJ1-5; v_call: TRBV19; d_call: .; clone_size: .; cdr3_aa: CASSIMGTRLDQPQHF; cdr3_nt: TGTGCCAGTAGTATAATGGGGACGAGACTAGATCAGCCCCAGCATTTT
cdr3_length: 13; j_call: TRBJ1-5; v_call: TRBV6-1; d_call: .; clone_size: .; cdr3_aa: CASSVSRVQPQHF; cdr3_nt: TGTGCCAGCAGTGTCAGCAGGGTTCAGCCCCAGCATTTT
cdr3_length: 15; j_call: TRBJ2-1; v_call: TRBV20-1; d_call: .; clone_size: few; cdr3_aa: CSSSVWAGAPNEQFF; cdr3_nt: TGCAGCTCCTCAGTTTGGGCAGGGGCCCCCAATGAGCAGTTCTTC
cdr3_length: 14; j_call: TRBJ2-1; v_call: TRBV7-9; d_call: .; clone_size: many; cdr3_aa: CASRPKKGSNEQFF; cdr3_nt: TGTGCCAGCAGGCCGAAAAAGGGAAGCAATGAGCAGTTCTTC
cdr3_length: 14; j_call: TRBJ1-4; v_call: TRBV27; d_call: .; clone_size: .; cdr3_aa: CASSLYATNEKLFF; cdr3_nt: TGTGCCAGCAGTTTGTACGCAACTAATGAAAAACTGTTTTTT
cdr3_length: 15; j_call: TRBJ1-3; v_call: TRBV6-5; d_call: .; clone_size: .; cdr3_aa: CASSLRGSPGNTIYF; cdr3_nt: TGTGCCAGTAGCCTTCGAGGTTCGCCGGGAAACACCATATATTTT
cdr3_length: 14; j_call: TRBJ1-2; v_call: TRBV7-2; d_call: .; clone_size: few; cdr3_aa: CASSLSNSLRRYTF; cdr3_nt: TGTGCCAGCAGCTTATCGAACAGTTTACGGCGCTACACCTTC
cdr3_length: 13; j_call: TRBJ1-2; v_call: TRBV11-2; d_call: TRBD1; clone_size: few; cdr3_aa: CASSGRTGYGYTF; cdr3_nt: TGTGCCAGCAGTGGAAGGACAGGCTATGGCTACACCTTC
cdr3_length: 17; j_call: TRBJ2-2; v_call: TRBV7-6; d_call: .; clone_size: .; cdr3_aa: CASSLAGGPPNTGELFF; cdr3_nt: TGTGCCAGCAGCTTAGCGGGGGGGCCCCCGAACACCGGGGAGCTGTTTTTT
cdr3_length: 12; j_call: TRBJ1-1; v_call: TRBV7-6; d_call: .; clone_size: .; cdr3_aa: CASSFGGSEAFF; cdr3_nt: TGTGCCAGCAGCTTCGGAGGGAGTGAAGCTTTCTTT
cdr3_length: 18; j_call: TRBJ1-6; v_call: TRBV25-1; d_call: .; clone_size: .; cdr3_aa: CASSEPRQAPTDNSPLHF; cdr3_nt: TGTGCCAGCAGTGAACCCCGACAGGCCCCAACGGATAATTCACCCCTCCACTTT
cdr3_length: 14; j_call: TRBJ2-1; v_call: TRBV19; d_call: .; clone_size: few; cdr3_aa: CASSTITGSGEQFF; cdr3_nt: TGTGCCAGTAGTACCATCACAGGGTCGGGTGAGCAGTTCTTC
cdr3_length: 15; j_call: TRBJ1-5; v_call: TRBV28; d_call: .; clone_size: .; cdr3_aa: CASSVRDGSNQPQHF; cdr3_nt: TGTGCCAGCAGTGTGCGGGACGGTAGCAATCAGCCCCAGCATTTT
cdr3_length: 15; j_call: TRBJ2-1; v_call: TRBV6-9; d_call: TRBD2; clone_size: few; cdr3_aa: CASLGLAPRYNEQFF; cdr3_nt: TGTGCCAGCCTGGGACTAGCCCCCCGCTACAATGAGCAGTTCTTC
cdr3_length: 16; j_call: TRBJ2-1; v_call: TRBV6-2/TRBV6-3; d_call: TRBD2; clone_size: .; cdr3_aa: CASSFILAGGLDEQFF; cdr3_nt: TGTGCCAGCAGTTTCATACTAGCGGGGGGCCTCGATGAGCAGTTCTTC